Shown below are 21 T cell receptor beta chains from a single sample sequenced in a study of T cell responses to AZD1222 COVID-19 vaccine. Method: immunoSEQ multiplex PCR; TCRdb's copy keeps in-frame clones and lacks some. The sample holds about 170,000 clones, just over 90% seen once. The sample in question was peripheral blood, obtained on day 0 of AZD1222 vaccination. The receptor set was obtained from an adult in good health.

The CDR3 protein is CSALKTDTQYF. The CDR3 nucleotides are TGCAGCGCCCTAAAAACAGATACGCAGTATTTT. This sequence joins TRBV29-1 and TRBJ2-3; D not certain. The CDR3 totals 11 residues. CDR1 is SQVTM and CDR2 is ANQGSEA in the germline V gene. V dropped 7 bases and J dropped 3 bases, with 8 bases sitting between them.

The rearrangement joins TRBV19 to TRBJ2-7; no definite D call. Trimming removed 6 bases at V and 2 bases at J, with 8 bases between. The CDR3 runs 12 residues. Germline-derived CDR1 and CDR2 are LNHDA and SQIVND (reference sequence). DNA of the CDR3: TGTGCCAGTAGCAAAGACACCTACGAGCAGTACTTC. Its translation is CASSKDTYEQYF.

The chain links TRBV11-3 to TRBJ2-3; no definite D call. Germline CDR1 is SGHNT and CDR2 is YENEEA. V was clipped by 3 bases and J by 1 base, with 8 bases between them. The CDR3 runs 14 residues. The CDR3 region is CASSFGSGTDTQYF. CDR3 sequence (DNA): TGTGCCAGCAGCTTTGGCTCTGGCACAGATACGCAGTATTTT.

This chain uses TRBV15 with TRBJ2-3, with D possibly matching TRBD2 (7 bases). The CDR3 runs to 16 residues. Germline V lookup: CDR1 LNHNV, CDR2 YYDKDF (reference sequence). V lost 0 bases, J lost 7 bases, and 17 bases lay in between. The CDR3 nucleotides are TGTGCCACCAGCAGAGAAGGGGGGGGAAATAGGAATACGCAGTATTTT. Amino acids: CATSREGGGNRNTQYF.

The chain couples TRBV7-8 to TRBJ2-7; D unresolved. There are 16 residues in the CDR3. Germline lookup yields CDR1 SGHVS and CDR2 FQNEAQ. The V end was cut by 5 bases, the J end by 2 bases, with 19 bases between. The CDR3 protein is CASSRRPAGQTYEQYF. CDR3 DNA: TGTGCCAGCAGCCGTCGGCCGGCAGGCCAAACCTACGAGCAGTACTTC.

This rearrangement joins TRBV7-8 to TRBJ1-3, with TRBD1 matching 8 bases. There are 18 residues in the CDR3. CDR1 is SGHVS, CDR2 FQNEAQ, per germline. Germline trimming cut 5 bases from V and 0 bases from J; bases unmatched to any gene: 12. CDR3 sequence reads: CASSATRDRRHSGNTIYF. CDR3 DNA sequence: TGTGCCAGCAGCGCCACCCGGGACAGGCGACACTCTGGAAACACCATATATTTT.

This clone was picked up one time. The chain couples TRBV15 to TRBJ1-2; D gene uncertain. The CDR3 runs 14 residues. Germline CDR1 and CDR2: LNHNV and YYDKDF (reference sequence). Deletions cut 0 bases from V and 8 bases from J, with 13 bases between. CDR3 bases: TGTGCCACCAGCAGAGATCTGAGGGAACAGGGCTACACCTTC. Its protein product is CATSRDLREQGYTF. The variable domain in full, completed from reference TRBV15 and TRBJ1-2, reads DAMVIQNPRYQVTQFGKPVTLSCSQTLNHNVMYWYQQKSSQAPKLLFHYYDKDFNNEADTPDNFQSRRPNTSFCFLDIRSPGLGDTAMYLCATSRDLREQGYTFGSGTRLTVV.

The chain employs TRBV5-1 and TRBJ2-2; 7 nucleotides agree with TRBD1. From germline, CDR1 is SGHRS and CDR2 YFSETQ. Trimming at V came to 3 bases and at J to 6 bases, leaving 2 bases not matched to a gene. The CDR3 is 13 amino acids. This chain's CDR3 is CASSSDRAGELFF. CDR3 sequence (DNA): TGCGCCAGCAGCTCCGACAGGGCCGGGGAGCTGTTTTTT.

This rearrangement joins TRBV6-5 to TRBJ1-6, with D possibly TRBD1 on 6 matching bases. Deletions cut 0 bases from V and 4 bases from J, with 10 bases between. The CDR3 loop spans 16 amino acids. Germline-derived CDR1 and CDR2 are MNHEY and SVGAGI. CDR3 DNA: TGTGCCAGCAGTTACTCACAGGGAGGTTATAATTCACCCCTCCACTTT. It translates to CASSYSQGGYNSPLHF.

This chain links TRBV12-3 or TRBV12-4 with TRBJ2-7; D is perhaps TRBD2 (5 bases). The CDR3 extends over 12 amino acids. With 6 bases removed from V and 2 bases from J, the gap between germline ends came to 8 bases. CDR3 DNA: TGTGCCAGCAGCGGAGGTCCCTACGAGCAGTACTTC. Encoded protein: CASSGGPYEQYF.

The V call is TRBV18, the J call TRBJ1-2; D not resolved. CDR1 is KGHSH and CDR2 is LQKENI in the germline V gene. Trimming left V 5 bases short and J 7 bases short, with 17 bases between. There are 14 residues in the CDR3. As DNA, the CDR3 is TGTGCCAGCTCATCCTCTAACGGGTTAGCTGGCTACACCTTC. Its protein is CASSSSNGLAGYTF.

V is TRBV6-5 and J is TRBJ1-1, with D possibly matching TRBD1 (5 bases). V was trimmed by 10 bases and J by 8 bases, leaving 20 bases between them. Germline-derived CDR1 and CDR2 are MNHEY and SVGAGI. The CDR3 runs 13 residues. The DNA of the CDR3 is TGTGCCACCGGACGGGACGGTGGCTACGAAGCTTTCTTT. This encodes CATGRDGGYEAFF.

DNA of the CDR3: TGTGCCGCTAGGGGGCGGGAAGCCTACGAGCAGTACTTC. Its protein is CAARGREAYEQYF. The rearrangement links TRBV6-5 to TRBJ2-7, with D maybe TRBD1 (7 bases). The V end was cut by 11 bases, the J end by 2 bases, with 16 bases between. Per germline, CDR1 MNHEY and CDR2 SVGAGI. The CDR3 totals 13 residues.

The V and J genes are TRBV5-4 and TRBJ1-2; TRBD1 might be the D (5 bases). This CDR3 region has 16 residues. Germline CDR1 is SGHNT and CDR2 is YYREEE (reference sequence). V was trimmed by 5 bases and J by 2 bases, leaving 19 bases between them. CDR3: CASSFGGQGRNYGYTF. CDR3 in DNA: TGTGCCAGCAGTTTTGGCGGTCAGGGACGGAACTATGGCTACACCTTC.

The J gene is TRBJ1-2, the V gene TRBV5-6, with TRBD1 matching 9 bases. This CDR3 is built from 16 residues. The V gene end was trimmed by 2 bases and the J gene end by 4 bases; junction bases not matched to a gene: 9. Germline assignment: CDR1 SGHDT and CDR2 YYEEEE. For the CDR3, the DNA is TGTGCCAGCAGCTTACAGGGGGCGGAATGGGTCTATGGCTACACCTTC. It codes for CASSLQGAEWVYGYTF.

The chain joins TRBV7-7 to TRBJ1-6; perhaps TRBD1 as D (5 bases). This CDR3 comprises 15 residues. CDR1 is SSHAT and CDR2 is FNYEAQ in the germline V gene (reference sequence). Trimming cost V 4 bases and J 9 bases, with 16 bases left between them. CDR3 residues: CASSWRGGEISPLHF. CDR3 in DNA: TGTGCCAGCAGCTGGCGCGGGGGAGAGATTTCACCCCTCCACTTT.

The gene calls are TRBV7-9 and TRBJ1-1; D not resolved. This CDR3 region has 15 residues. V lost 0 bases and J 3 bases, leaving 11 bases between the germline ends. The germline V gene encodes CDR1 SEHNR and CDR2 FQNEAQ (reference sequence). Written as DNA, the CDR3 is TGTGCCAGCAGCTTAGCGCTTTACAGCTACACTGAAGCTTTCTTT. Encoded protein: CASSLALYSYTEAFF.

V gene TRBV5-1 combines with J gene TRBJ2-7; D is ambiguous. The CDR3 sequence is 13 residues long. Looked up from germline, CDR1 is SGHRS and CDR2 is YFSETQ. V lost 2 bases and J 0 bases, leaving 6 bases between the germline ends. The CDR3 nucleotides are TGCGCCAGCAGCTTTCCGGACTCCTACGAGCAGTACTTC. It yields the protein CASSFPDSYEQYF.

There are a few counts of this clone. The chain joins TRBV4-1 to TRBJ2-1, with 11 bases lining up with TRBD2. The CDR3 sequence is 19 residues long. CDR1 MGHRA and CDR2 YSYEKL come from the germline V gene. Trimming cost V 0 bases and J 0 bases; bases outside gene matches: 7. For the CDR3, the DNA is TGCGCCAGCAGCCAAGACCCGACTAGCGGGGTTAGCTCCTACAATGAGCAGTTCTTC. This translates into CASSQDPTSGVSSYNEQFF.

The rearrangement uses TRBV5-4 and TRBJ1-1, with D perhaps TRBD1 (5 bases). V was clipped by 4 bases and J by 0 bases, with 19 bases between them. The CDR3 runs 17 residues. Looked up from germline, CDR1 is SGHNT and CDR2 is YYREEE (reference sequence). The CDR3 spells CASSPPRGRDLNTEAFF. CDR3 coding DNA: TGTGCCAGCAGCCCCCCTCGGGGCAGGGACCTGAACACTGAAGCTTTCTTT.

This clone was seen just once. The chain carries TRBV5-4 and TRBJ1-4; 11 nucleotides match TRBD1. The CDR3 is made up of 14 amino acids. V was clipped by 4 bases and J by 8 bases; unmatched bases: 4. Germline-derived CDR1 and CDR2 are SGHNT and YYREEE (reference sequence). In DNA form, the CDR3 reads TGTGCCAGCAGCCTGGACAGGGGGCGGGAAAAACTGTTTTTT. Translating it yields CASSLDRGREKLFF.